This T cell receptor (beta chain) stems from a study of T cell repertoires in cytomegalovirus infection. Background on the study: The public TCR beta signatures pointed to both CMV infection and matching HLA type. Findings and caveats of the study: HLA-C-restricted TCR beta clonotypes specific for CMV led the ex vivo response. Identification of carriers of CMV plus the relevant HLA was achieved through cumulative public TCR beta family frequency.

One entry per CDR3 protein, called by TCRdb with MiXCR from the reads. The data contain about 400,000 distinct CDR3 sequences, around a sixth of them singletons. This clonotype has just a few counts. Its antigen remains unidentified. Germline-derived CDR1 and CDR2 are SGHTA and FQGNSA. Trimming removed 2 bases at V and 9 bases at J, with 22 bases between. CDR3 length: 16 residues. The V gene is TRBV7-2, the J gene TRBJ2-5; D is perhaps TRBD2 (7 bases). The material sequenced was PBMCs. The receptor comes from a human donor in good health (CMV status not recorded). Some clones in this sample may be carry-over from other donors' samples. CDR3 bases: TGTGCCAGCAGCTTAATGGCCGGGGGGCCCGGGTGGGCCCAGTACTTC. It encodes CASSLMAGGPGWAQYF. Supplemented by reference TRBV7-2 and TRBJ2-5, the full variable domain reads GAGVSQSPSNKVTEKGKDVELRCDPISGHTALYWYRQSLGQGLEFLIYFQGNSAPDKSGLPSDRFSAERTGGSVSTLTIQRTQQEDSAVYLCASSLMAGGPGWAQYFGPGTRLLVL.